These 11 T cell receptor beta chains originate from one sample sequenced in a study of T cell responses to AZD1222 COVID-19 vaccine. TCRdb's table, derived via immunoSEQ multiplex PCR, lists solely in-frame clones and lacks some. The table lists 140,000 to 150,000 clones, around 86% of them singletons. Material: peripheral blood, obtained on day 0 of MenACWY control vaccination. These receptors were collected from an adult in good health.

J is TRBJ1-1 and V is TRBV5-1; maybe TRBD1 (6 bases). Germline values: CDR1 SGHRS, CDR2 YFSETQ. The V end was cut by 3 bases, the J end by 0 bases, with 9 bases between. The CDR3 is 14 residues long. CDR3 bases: TGCGCCAGCAGCTCGCGACAGGTGAACACTGAAGCTTTCTTT. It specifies CASSSRQVNTEAFF.

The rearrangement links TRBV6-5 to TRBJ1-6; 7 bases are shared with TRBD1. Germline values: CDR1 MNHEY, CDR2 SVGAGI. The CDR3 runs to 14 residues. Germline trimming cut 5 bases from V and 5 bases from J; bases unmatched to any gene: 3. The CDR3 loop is CASSPGQNNSPLHF. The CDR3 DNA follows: TGTGCCAGCAGTCCGGGACAGAATAATTCACCCCTCCACTTT.

The CDR3 sequence: CAISGDRHQPQHF. The CDR3 DNA follows: TGTGCCATCAGTGGGGACAGGCATCAGCCCCAGCATTTT. The chain recombines TRBV10-3 with TRBJ1-5; TRBD1 matches at 8 bases. The CDR3 contains 13 residues. The germline gives CDR1 ENHRY, CDR2 SYGVKD. V gave up 4 bases and J gave up 5 bases; unmatched junction bases: 1.

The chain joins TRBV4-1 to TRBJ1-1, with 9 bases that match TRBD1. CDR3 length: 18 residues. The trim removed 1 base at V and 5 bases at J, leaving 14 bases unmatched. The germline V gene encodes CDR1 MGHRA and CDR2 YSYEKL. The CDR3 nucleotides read TGCGCCAGCAGCCAAGTCCCCGGACAGGGGACTGGCTATACTGAAGCTTTCTTT. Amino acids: CASSQVPGQGTGYTEAFF.

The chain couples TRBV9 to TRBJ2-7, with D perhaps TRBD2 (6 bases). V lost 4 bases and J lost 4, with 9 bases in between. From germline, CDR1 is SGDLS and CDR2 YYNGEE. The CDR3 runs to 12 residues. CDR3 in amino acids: CASSPGGYEQYF. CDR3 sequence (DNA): TGTGCCAGCAGCCCCGGGGGATACGAGCAGTACTTC.

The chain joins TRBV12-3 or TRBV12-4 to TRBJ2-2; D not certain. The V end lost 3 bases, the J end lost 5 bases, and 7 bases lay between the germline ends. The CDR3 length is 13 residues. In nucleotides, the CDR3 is TGTGCCAGCAGTTTCGCTACTACCGGGGAGCTGTTTTTT. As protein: CASSFATTGELFF.

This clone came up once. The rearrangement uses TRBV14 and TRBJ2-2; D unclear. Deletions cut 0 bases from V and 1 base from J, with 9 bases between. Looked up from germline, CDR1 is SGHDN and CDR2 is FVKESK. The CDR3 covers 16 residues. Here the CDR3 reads CASSQDLKRNTGELFF. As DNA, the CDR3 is TGTGCCAGCAGCCAAGATCTTAAGAGGAACACCGGGGAGCTGTTTTTT. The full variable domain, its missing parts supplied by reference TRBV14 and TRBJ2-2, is EAGVTQFPSHSVIEKGQTVTLRCDPISGHDNLYWYRRVMGKEIKFLLHFVKESKQDESGMPNNRFLAERTGGTYSTLKVQPAELEDSGVYFCASSQDLKRNTGELFFGEGSRLTVL.

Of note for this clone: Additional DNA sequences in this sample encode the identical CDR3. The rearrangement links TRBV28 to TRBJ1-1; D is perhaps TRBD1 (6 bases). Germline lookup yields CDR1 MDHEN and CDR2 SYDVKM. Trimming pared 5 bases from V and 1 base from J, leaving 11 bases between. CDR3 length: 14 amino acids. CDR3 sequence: CASSGGGWNTEAFF. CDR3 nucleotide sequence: TGTGCCAGCAGTGGAGGGGGGTGGAACACTGAAGCTTTCTTT. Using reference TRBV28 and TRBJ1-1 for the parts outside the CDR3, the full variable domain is DVKVTQSSRYLVKRTGEKVFLECVQDMDHENMFWYRQDPGLGLRLIYFSYDVKMKEKGDIPEGYSVSREKKERFSLILESASTNQTSMYLCASSGGGWNTEAFFGQGTRLTVV.

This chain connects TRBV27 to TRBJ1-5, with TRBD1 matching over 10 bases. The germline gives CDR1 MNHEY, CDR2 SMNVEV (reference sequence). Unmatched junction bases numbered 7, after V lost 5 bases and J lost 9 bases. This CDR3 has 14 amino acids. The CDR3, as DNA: TGTGCCAGCAGTCCCGCGGACAGGGGGAGGCCCCAGCATTTT. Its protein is CASSPADRGRPQHF.

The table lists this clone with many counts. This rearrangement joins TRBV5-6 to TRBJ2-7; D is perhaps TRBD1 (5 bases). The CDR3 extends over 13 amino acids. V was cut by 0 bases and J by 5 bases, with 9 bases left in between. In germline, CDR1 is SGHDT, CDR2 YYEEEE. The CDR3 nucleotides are TGTGCCAGCAGCTTGGGACAGATCGACGAGCAGTACTTC. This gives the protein CASSLGQIDEQYF.

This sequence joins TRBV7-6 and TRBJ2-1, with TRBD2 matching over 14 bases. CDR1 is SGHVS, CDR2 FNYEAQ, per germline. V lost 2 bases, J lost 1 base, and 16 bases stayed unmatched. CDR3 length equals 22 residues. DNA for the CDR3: TGTGCCAGCAGCTTAAGACCTCCGACTAGCGGGGGGGCAGGAGGATCCTACAATGAGCAGTTCTTC. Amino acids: CASSLRPPTSGGAGGSYNEQFF.